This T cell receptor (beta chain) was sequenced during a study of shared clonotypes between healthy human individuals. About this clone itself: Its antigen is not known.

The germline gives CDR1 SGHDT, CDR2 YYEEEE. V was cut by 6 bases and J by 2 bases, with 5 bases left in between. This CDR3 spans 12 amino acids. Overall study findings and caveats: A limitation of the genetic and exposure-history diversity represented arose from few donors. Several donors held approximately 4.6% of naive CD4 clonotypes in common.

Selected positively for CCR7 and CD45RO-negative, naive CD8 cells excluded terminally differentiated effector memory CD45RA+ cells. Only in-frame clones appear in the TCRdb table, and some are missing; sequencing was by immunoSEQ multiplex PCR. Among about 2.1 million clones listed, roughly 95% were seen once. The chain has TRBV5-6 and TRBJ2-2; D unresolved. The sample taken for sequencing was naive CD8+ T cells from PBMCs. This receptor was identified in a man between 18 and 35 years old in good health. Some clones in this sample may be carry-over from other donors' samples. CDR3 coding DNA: TGTGCCAGCACCTCCAACACCGGGGAGCTGTTTTTT. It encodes CASTSNTGELFF.